This TCR beta chain appears in the sequencing data of a study of neurological immune-mediated disorders. Time point given: longitudinal time-point 2. This clonotype was detected many times. The cDNA was produced through 5'RACE with 10-nucleotide random UMIs. TCRdb re-analysed the 5' RACE reads in MiXCR, keeping a single row per CDR3 protein. The repertoire holds about 90,000 distinct CDR3 sequences, with about 12% as singletons. The CDR3 has 14 amino acids. The V gene end was trimmed by 6 bases and the J gene end by 4 bases; junction bases not matched to a gene: 7. Germline CDR1 is LGHDT and CDR2 is YNNKEL (reference sequence).

The sequenced sample consisted of PBMCs. The sequence was obtained from a female donor with HTLV-1-associated myelopathy (HAM/TSP). This rearrangement joins TRBV3-1 to TRBJ1-2; 8 nucleotides line up with TRBD1. CDR3 loop: CASSLGQGSYGYTF. CDR3 DNA: TGTGCCAGCAGTCTCGGACAGGGAAGCTATGGCTACACCTTC.